Listed below are T cell receptor beta chains from one sample, sequenced in a study of cytomegalovirus exposure and HLA in healthy donors. Method: immunoSEQ multiplex PCR; TCRdb's copy keeps in-frame clones and lacks some. The sample yields about 130,000 clones, 79% seen once. Material: PBMCs. The receptors were gathered from a young man in good health and CMV-seronegative. Both conserved end residues are part of each CDR3. Each record gives: D gene, clone size, J gene, V gene, CDR3 DNA, CDR3 protein. A D gene is named only where the DNA matches it firmly. Size values are once, few and many counts, or a class for expanded clones, and some rows have none.

TRBD1 | - | TRBJ1-4 | TRBV7-9 | TGTGCCAGCAGCCTGGACAGGTTCACCGCTACAACTAATGAAAAACTGTTTTTT | CASSLDRFTATTNEKLFF
- | - | TRBJ2-3 | TRBV7-9 | TGTGCCAGCAGCTCCTTTCGGGAGGGGGCTGGAGATACGCAGTATTTT | CASSSFREGAGDTQYF
TRBD2 | once | TRBJ2-5 | TRBV5-4 | TGTGCCAGCAGCTGGAGACTAGCGGGGAGGGGGGAGACCCAGTACTTC | CASSWRLAGRGETQYF
TRBD1 | - | TRBJ2-3 | TRBV29-1 | TGCAGCGCTCTCGACCCCGGGACAGTATATAGCACAGATACGCAGTATTTT | CSALDPGTVYSTDTQYF
- | - | TRBJ2-5 | TRBV30 | TGTGCCAGCACCCAGGGGTCCCAAGAGACCCAGTACTTC | CASTQGSQETQYF
- | few | TRBJ1-4 | TRBV2 | TGTGCCAGCAGGAAGCAAGGACAGCTTAATGAAAAACTGTTTTTT | CASRKQGQLNEKLFF
TRBD2 | few | TRBJ2-7 | TRBV19 | TGTGCCAGTAGTGCCGGACTAGCGGGAGTCGGCGAGCAGTACTTC | CASSAGLAGVGEQYF
- | - | TRBJ2-5 | TRBV5-4 | TGTGCCAGCAGCCTTGGCCAGGGGCCTCAAGAGACCCAGTACTTC | CASSLGQGPQETQYF
TRBD2 | - | TRBJ2-7 | TRBV13 | TGTGCCAGCAGCTCCCGACTAGCGGGGGTTTACGAGCAGTACTTC | CASSSRLAGVYEQYF
TRBD1 | once | TRBJ2-7 | TRBV9 | TGTGCCAGCAGCGTAGTTTGGTCGACAGGGGGTAAGGACGAGCAGTACTTC | CASSVVWSTGGKDEQYF
- | - | TRBJ2-7 | TRBV5-1 | TGCGCCAGCAGAAATACTGTGTTGGACGAGCAGTACTTC | CASRNTVLDEQYF
- | - | TRBJ1-2 | TRBV10-1 | TGCGCCAGCAGTCCCGGCGGAAACTATGGCTACACCTTC | CASSPGGNYGYTF
- | - | TRBJ2-7 | TRBV25-1 | TGTGCCAGCAGTTCCTCAAGGATGCGGGGAGACTACGAGCAGTACTTC | CASSSSRMRGDYEQYF
- | - | TRBJ1-1 | TRBV7-9 | TGTGCCAGCAGCTTCGATGGAGGTGTAGCTTTCTTT | CASSFDGGVAFF
TRBD2 | - | TRBJ2-7 | TRBV28 | TGTGCCAGCAGTTTACACGGACGGACTAGCTCACCCCCGGGCGAGCAGTACTTC | CASSLHGRTSSPPGEQYF
- | - | TRBJ2-5 | TRBV19 | TGTGCCAGTAGTCGGGGTTACTACCAAGAGACCCAGTACTTC | CASSRGYYQETQYF
TRBD1 | - | TRBJ1-1 | TRBV27 | TGTGCCAGCAGTATATTAGTCGGGACAGGGTTGAACACTGAAGCTTTCTTT | CASSILVGTGLNTEAFF
- | - | TRBJ2-7 | TRBV29-1 | TGCAGCGTTCAGGAAGCCGCCTACGAGCAGTACTTC | CSVQEAAYEQYF
TRBD2 | once | TRBJ2-7 | TRBV7-2 | TGTGCCAGCAGCTTAGAACTAGCGGGGGTATCCTACGAGCAGTACTTC | CASSLELAGVSYEQYF
TRBD2 | - | TRBJ2-1 | TRBV11-3 | TGTGCCAGCAGCTCACTAGCGGAGTCCTACAATGAGCAGTTCTTC | CASSSLAESYNEQFF
- | once | TRBJ2-7 | TRBV9 | TGTGCCAGCAGCGTAGGGGTAACAGGCCCCTACGAGCAGTACTTC | CASSVGVTGPYEQYF
TRBD2 | - | TRBJ2-3 | TRBV27 | TGTGCCAGCAGCTACGGGACTAGCGGGAGGGCCGGCACAGATACGCAGTATTTT | CASSYGTSGRAGTDTQYF
- | few | TRBJ1-1 | TRBV6-5 | TGTGCCAGCAGTTACTCTGAGGTAAACACTGAAGCTTTCTTT | CASSYSEVNTEAFF
- | - | TRBJ1-2 | TRBV10-3 | TGTGCCATCAGTGAGAGGACAGACTATGGCTACACCTTC | CAISERTDYGYTF
- | - | TRBJ2-3 | TRBV5-1 | TGCGCCAGCAGCTTGGCTGGCACAGATACGCAGTATTTT | CASSLAGTDTQYF
- | - | TRBJ1-5 | TRBV6-5 | TGTGCCACCCGGAAGGAGTTCAATCAGCCCCAGCATTTT | CATRKEFNQPQHF
- | - | TRBJ1-3 | TRBV18 | TGTGCCAGCTCACCCCGGACAGCACAAAGCTCTGGAAACACCATATATTTT | CASSPRTAQSSGNTIYF
- | few | TRBJ2-5 | TRBV19 | TGTGCCAGTAGTATAGCCTCCCAAGAGACCCAGTACTTC | CASSIASQETQYF
- | - | TRBJ2-6 | TRBV29-1 | TGCAGCGTTGGAGGAGTTTCTGGGGCCAACGTCCTGACTTTC | CSVGGVSGANVLTF
TRBD2 | - | TRBJ2-2 | TRBV7-2 | TGTGCCAGCAGCTTAGACCTAACTAGCGGGGCCACCGGGGAGCTGTTTTTT | CASSLDLTSGATGELFF
- | once | TRBJ2-1 | TRBV7-8 | TGTGCCAGCAAGGGTCCGGGAAGTTACCACAATGAGCAGTTCTTC | CASKGPGSYHNEQFF